What follows are 24 T cell receptor beta chains derived from one specimen sequenced in a study of glioma-infiltrating T cells. The iRepertoire nested amplicon-rescue multiplex PCR amplified TCR alpha and beta CDR3s from RNA. One entry per CDR3 protein, called by TCRdb with MiXCR from the multiplex PCR reads. This table has a few hundred thousand distinct CDR3 sequences, 35% to 45% appearing once. Sequenced sample: glioma tissue, nonneoplastic brain tissue, or PBMCs (not recorded which). The receptors shown here come from a human donor with low-grade glioma or glioblastoma, undergoing nonglioma brain surgery, or in good health (not recorded which).

This clonotype was counted a few times. V and J are TRBV7-2 and TRBJ2-5, with 12 positions matching TRBD2. Per germline, CDR1 SGHTA and CDR2 FQGNSA. The CDR3 spans 16 residues. V lost 5 bases, J lost 4 bases, and 8 bases stayed unmatched. The CDR3 loop is CASSPTTSGRGETQYF. CDR3 DNA: TGTGCCAGCAGCCCCACGACTAGCGGGAGAGGAGAGACCCAGTACTTC.

V gene TRBV12-3 or TRBV12-4 combines with J gene TRBJ1-1; D not certain. The CDR3 totals 14 residues. V was shortened by 3 bases and J by 1 base, with 9 bases between the two germline ends. The DNA for the CDR3 is TGTGCCAGCAGTTTTTACAGAACGAACACTGAAGCTTTCTTT. Its translation is CASSFYRTNTEAFF.

This clonotype was detected ten times or more. The chain carries TRBV15 and TRBJ2-1; D assignment may be TRBD1 or TRBD2 (6 bases each). The V gene lost 5 bases and the J gene lost 8 bases, with 10 bases spanning the gap. Germline CDR1 LNHNV, CDR2 YYDKDF (reference sequence). The CDR3 sequence is 12 residues long. CDR3 sequence reads: CATSGGGDEQFF. CDR3 in DNA: TGTGCCACCAGCGGAGGGGGTGATGAGCAGTTCTTC.

Ten or more counts support this clonotype. V usage is TRBV25-1 and J usage is TRBJ1-1; a possible D gene is TRBD1 (6 bases). CDR1 is MGHDK, CDR2 SYGVNS, per germline. Trimming removed 0 bases at V and 5 bases at J, with 19 bases between. The CDR3 length is 17 residues. The CDR3 DNA follows: TGTGCCAGCAGTGAATATGGGGGGCGCGAAGGGGTTACTGAAGCTTTCTTT. Translated: CASSEYGGREGVTEAFF.

The chain has TRBV3-1 and TRBJ2-7; unclear D gene. With 0 bases removed from V and 6 bases from J, the gap between germline ends came to 6 bases. The CDR3 is 12 residues long. CDR1 is LGHDT, CDR2 YNNKEL, per germline (reference sequence). CDR3 loop: CASSQEASEQYF. CDR3 bases: TGTGCCAGCAGCCAAGAAGCGTCCGAGCAGTACTTC.

This chain joins TRBV20-1 and TRBJ1-1; TRBD1 agrees at 7 bases. The germline V gene has CDR1 DFQATT and CDR2 SNEGSKA (reference sequence). After removal of 2 bases from V and 5 bases from J, the junction contained 8 bases not matched to a gene. This CDR3 spans 14 amino acids. This chain's CDR3 is CSARRIQGLTEAFF. CDR3 DNA sequence: TGCAGTGCTAGAAGAATACAGGGGTTAACTGAAGCTTTCTTT.

The chain uses TRBV7-9 and TRBJ2-7; either TRBD1 or TRBD2 may fit D (5 bases each). The V gene lost 5 bases and the J gene lost 12 bases, with 17 bases spanning the gap. The CDR3 is 12 amino acids. Germline V gene data show CDR1 as SEHNR and CDR2 as FQNEAQ (reference sequence). The CDR3 loop reads CASSPPGRYSYF. The CDR3 bases are TGTGCCAGCAGCCCGCCGGGACGCTATTCGTACTTC. Full variable domain (missing parts from reference TRBV7-9 and TRBJ2-7): DTGVSQNPRHKITKRGQNVTFRCDPISEHNRLYWYRQTLGQGPEFLTYFQNEAQLEKSRLLSDRFSAERPKGSFSTLEIQRTEQGDSAMYLCASSPPGRYSYFGPGTRLTVT.

This clonotype was picked up one time. The rearrangement joins TRBV27 to TRBJ2-7; 9 bases fit TRBD2. The germline gives CDR1 MNHEY, CDR2 SMNVEV (reference sequence). CDR3 length: 15 residues. Germline trimming cut 5 bases from V and 7 bases from J; bases unmatched to any gene: 12. CDR3 in amino acids: CASSLGVAGAGEQYF. In nucleotides, the CDR3 is TGTGCCAGCAGTCTCGGGGTAGCGGGAGCTGGAGAGCAGTACTTC.

This clonotype was seen more than once but under ten times. This chain links TRBV7-2 with TRBJ1-6; a possible D gene is TRBD1 (5 bases). V lost 5 bases to trimming and J lost 3 bases, with 20 bases between them. Germline values: CDR1 SGHTA, CDR2 FQGNSA. The CDR3 contains 18 residues. CDR3 loop: CASSPGTVKPLYNSPLHF. The CDR3 DNA reads as TGTGCCAGCAGCCCGGGGACCGTCAAACCACTCTATAATTCACCCCTCCACTTT.

As concerns this clonotype: With a much larger clone just one base away, this may be a read error. The rearrangement uses TRBV28 and TRBJ2-6; no clear D gene. The germline gives CDR1 MDHEN, CDR2 SYDVKM. This CDR3 is 13 amino acids long. Here the CDR3 reads CASKEPGTNVLTF. The CDR3 DNA sequence: TGTGCCAGCAAAGAGCCTGGGACCAACGTCCTGACTTTC.

On this clonotype itself: A clone one base away is much larger, so this may be a read error. The chain joins TRBV28 to TRBJ2-1; D call uncertain. CDR1 MDHEN and CDR2 SYDVKM come from the germline V gene. This CDR3 has 11 residues. V was shortened by 6 bases and J by 8 bases, with 8 bases between the two germline ends. The CDR3 DNA reads as TGTGCCAGCAGCAATTGGGATGAGCAGTTCTTC. Its protein product is CASSNWDEQFF.

In regard to this clonotype: A much larger clone differs from this one at a single base, so this may be a read error. J is TRBJ1-1 and V is TRBV6-2 or TRBV6-3; 7 nucleotides align to TRBD1. Germline values: CDR1 MNHEY, CDR2 SVGEGT. With V trimmed by 6 bases and J by 6 bases, 10 bases remained unmatched. The CDR3 is 14 residues long. CDR3 region: CASRSRGRRAEAFF. For the CDR3, the DNA is TGTGCCAGCAGATCCAGGGGGAGGAGGGCTGAAGCTTTCTTT.

This chain's CDR3 is CASRVVPGQGFAGELFF. The CDR3 DNA reads as TGTGCCAGTCGAGTGGTTCCGGGACAGGGGTTCGCCGGGGAGCTGTTTTTT. The V and J genes are TRBV28 and TRBJ2-2, with 10 positions matching TRBD1. Germline V gene data show CDR1 as MDHEN and CDR2 as SYDVKM. The CDR3 runs 17 residues. V lost 9 bases, J lost 6 bases, and 16 bases stayed unmatched.

This clonotype was seen ten or more times. The rearrangement links TRBV12-3 or TRBV12-4 to TRBJ2-7; 9 nucleotides agree with TRBD1. CDR3 length equals 15 residues. V was clipped by 5 bases and J by 5 bases; unmatched bases: 10. The CDR3 spells CASSSPGQGKDEQYF. In DNA, the CDR3 is TGTGCCAGCAGTAGTCCCGGACAGGGGAAGGACGAGCAGTACTTC.

The chain has TRBV4-1 and TRBJ2-1; 8 bases line up with TRBD2. Germline values: CDR1 MGHRA, CDR2 YSYEKL. CDR3 length: 19 residues. Trimming cost V 0 bases and J 5 bases; bases outside gene matches: 15. The CDR3 spells CASSQEAMILAGFNNEQFF. Written as DNA, the CDR3 is TGCGCCAGCAGCCAAGAAGCAATGATTCTAGCGGGCTTTAACAATGAGCAGTTCTTC.

The chain links TRBV20-1 to TRBJ2-7, with 7 bases aligning to TRBD2. In germline, CDR1 is DFQATT, CDR2 SNEGSKA (reference sequence). The CDR3 has 14 residues. The junction had 9 bases not matched to a gene; V was cut back by 7 bases and J by 0 bases. The CDR3 DNA reads as TGCAGTGATGGGCCCGGGGGGACCTCCTACGAGCAGTACTTC. The encoded protein is CSDGPGGTSYEQYF.

This clonotype was found many times. This chain links TRBV27 with TRBJ1-1; D not resolved. CDR1 MNHEY and CDR2 SMNVEV come from the germline V gene (reference sequence). The CDR3 consists of 12 residues. Deletions cut 8 bases from V and 2 bases from J, with 9 bases between. CDR3 protein: CASGRANTEAFF. The CDR3 DNA sequence: TGTGCCAGCGGGAGGGCAAACACTGAAGCTTTCTTT.

In this sample, this clonotype turned up once. This chain connects TRBV29-1 to TRBJ2-1, with D perhaps matching TRBD2 (7 bases). From germline, CDR1 is SQVTM and CDR2 ANQGSEA. The ends were cut back, 4 bases at V and 2 bases at J, with 18 bases in the middle. This CDR3 region has 16 residues. The chain's CDR3 is CSVARQRGGAYNEQFF. The CDR3 DNA reads as TGCAGCGTTGCCCGTCAAAGGGGGGGGGCCTACAATGAGCAGTTCTTC.

This chain uses TRBV6-4 with TRBJ2-2; 11 bases are shared with TRBD2. The CDR3 spans 17 residues. J gave up 3 bases and V 5 bases, and 8 bases lay outside the gene matches. In germline, CDR1 is MRHNA, CDR2 SNTAGT. CDR3 region: CASSNVLAGEDTGELFF. The CDR3, as DNA: TGTGCCAGCAGTAATGTACTAGCGGGAGAAGACACCGGGGAGCTGTTTTTT.

The V gene is TRBV27, the J gene TRBJ1-1; D remains ambiguous. This CDR3 comprises 14 residues. Germline V gives CDR1 MNHEY, CDR2 SMNVEV (reference sequence). Trimming removed 6 bases at V and 4 bases at J, with 15 bases between. CDR3 in amino acids: CASSVKGGGTEAFF. The CDR3 nucleotides read TGTGCCAGCAGCGTAAAAGGTGGTGGCACTGAAGCTTTCTTT.

This clonotype showed up just a few times. The rearrangement links TRBV24-1 to TRBJ2-3, with D possibly matching TRBD2 (6 bases). The CDR3 runs to 13 residues. V lost 9 bases to trimming and J lost 0 bases, with 9 bases between them. Germline V gene sequence: CDR1 KGHDR, CDR2 SFDVKD. The CDR3 sequence: CATGGTSTDTQYF. CDR3 nucleotide sequence: TGTGCCACCGGCGGGACTAGCACAGATACGCAGTATTTT.

The sample holds a few counts of this clonotype. The chain links TRBV20-1 to TRBJ2-7, with D possibly TRBD2 on 7 matching bases. Germline CDR1 DFQATT, CDR2 SNEGSKA (reference sequence). V was pared by 5 bases and J by 2 bases, with 22 bases between. This CDR3 comprises 16 residues. The CDR3 reads CSAPMGGGSGAYEQYF. The CDR3 coding sequence is TGCAGTGCTCCGATGGGGGGCGGGAGTGGGGCCTACGAGCAGTACTTC.

Concerning this clonotype itself: Given a much more abundant clone one base away, this may be a read error. The V gene is TRBV27, the J gene TRBJ2-7; 7 nucleotides line up with TRBD2. V lost 8 bases, J lost 7 bases, and 8 bases stayed unmatched. The length of the CDR3 is 12 residues. The germline V gene encodes CDR1 MNHEY and CDR2 SMNVEV (reference sequence). This CDR3 is CASSWAGDEQYF. CDR3 bases: TGTGCCAGCTCCTGGGCGGGGGATGAGCAGTACTTC.

This clonotype was found a few times. The rearrangement links TRBV20-1 to TRBJ2-1; D is possibly TRBD2 (6 bases). The CDR3 covers 14 residues. The germline CDR1 and CDR2 sequences are DFQATT and SNEGSKA (reference sequence). Trimming removed 3 bases at V and 6 bases at J, with 15 bases between. CDR3 loop: CSARRGSAGNEQFF. DNA for the CDR3: TGCAGTGCTAGGCGGGGCTCTGCTGGCAATGAGCAGTTCTTC.